A single sample gave rise to the 25 T cell receptor beta chains below, sequenced in a study of blood T cell repertoires in COVID-19. The repertoire was sequenced with immunoSEQ multiplex PCR; TCRdb's copy has only in-frame clones and lacks some. The sample shows around 370,000 clones, 88% of them seen only once. Sample: PBMCs or T cells enriched from blood (not recorded which). The receptors were gathered from a woman aged 18-29 years who had recovered from COVID-19.

The J gene is TRBJ2-1, the V gene TRBV13; D is unclear. V was pared by 2 bases and J by 6 bases, with 11 bases between. Germline CDR1 PRHDT, CDR2 FYEKMQ (reference sequence). There are 14 residues in the CDR3. The CDR3 nucleotides are TGTGCCAGCAGCTTAATGGCTAGTGCCAATGAGCAGTTCTTC. Translating it yields CASSLMASANEQFF.

This chain links TRBV2 with TRBJ2-3, with TRBD2 identical over 10 bases. Germline values: CDR1 SNHLY, CDR2 FYNNEI. The J segment lost 3 bases and the V segment lost 6 bases, leaving 15 bases of the junction unmatched. The CDR3 has 18 residues. The CDR3 sequence: CASRGTSGDINVTDTQYF. In DNA, the CDR3 is TGTGCCAGCAGGGGAACTAGCGGGGACATCAACGTTACAGATACGCAGTATTTT.

The chain combines TRBV9 with TRBJ2-7, with D possibly being TRBD1 (6 bases). V lost 4 bases and J 4 bases, leaving 24 bases between the germline ends. The CDR3 extends over 17 amino acids. The germline CDR1 and CDR2 sequences are SGDLS and YYNGEE. CDR3 nucleotides: TGTGCCAGCAGCCCCGGAGGCAGGGTTGACAGGTGGTACGAGCAGTACTTC. This sequence encodes CASSPGGRVDRWYEQYF.

J is TRBJ1-5 and V is TRBV30, with 7 bases fitting TRBD1. With 2 bases clipped from V and 6 bases from J, the junction kept 7 bases outside the gene matches. The germline CDR1 and CDR2 sequences are GTSNPN and SVGIG (reference sequence). The CDR3 loop spans 14 amino acids. CDR3 nucleotides: TGTGCCTGGAGTCTCCGACAGGGAGGTCAGCCCCAGCATTTT. Its translation is CAWSLRQGGQPQHF.

The chain's CDR3 is CASSPRDKGAQVYGYTF. CDR3 bases: TGTGCCAGCTCACCAAGGGATAAGGGGGCGCAGGTCTATGGCTACACCTTC. The V and J genes are TRBV18 and TRBJ1-2; TRBD1 matches at 7 bases. The V and J ends lost 2 bases and 4 bases, in that order; junction bases with no gene match: 13. From germline, CDR1 is KGHSH and CDR2 LQKENI. The CDR3 totals 17 residues.

The chain uses TRBV7-2 and TRBJ1-1; 8 bases agree with TRBD1. Germline V gives CDR1 SGHTA, CDR2 FQGNSA. V gave up 1 base and J gave up 1 base; unmatched junction bases: 2. The CDR3 extends over 15 amino acids. CDR3 sequence: CASSLVGTGNTEAFF. The CDR3 region has the DNA TGTGCCAGCAGCTTAGTTGGGACAGGGAACACTGAAGCTTTCTTT. Looking up the rest from reference TRBV7-2 and TRBJ1-1 gives the full variable domain: GAGVSQSPSNKVTEKGKDVELRCDPISGHTALYWYRQSLGQGLEFLIYFQGNSAPDKSGLPSDRFSAERTGGSVSTLTIQRTQQEDSAVYLCASSLVGTGNTEAFFGQGTRLTVV.

This chain joins TRBV5-1 and TRBJ2-7, with 9 bases lining up with TRBD1. V gave up 4 bases and J gave up 2 bases; unmatched junction bases: 4. Germline lookup yields CDR1 SGHRS and CDR2 YFSETQ. This CDR3 region has 14 residues. The CDR3 DNA reads TGCGCCAGCAGCCCGGACAGGGGAACCTACGAGCAGTACTTC. Translating gives CASSPDRGTYEQYF. Full variable domain (outside the CDR3, taken from reference TRBV5-1 and TRBJ2-7): KAGVTQTPRYLIKTRGQQVTLSCSPISGHRSVSWYQQTPGQGLQFLFEYFSETQRNKGNFPGRFSGRQFSNSRSEMNVSTLELGDSALYLCASSPDRGTYEQYFGPGTRLTVT.

CDR3 in amino acids: CASSADRNYGYTF. CDR3 DNA sequence: TGTGCCAGCAGCGCCGACAGGAACTATGGCTACACCTTC. The gene calls are TRBV11-2 and TRBJ1-2; maybe TRBD1 (6 bases). The CDR3 loop spans 13 amino acids. With 5 bases removed from V and 2 bases from J, the gap between germline ends came to 9 bases. Germline loops: CDR1 SGHAT, CDR2 FQNNGV.

V and J are TRBV2 and TRBJ1-1, with D possibly matching TRBD1 (5 bases). The length of the CDR3 is 14 residues. Per germline, CDR1 SNHLY and CDR2 FYNNEI. V was clipped by 6 bases and J by 8 bases, with 19 bases between them. In DNA form, the CDR3 reads TGTGCCAGCAGCCGACCCTCAGGGATACCCGAAGCTTTCTTT. Protein sequence: CASSRPSGIPEAFF. The full variable domain, in which reference TRBV2 and TRBJ1-1 provide the parts outside the CDR3, is EPEVTQTPSHQVTQMGQEVILRCVPISNHLYFYWYRQILGQKVEFLVSFYNNEISEKSEIFDDQFSVERPDGSNFTLKIRSTKLEDSAMYFCASSRPSGIPEAFFGQGTRLTVV.

This clone appeared once. V gene TRBV29-1 combines with J gene TRBJ1-4; 10 bases are shared with TRBD1. V shed 7 bases and J 8 bases; nucleotides not matched to a gene: 19. The CDR3 extends over 17 amino acids. Per germline, CDR1 SQVTM and CDR2 ANQGSEA. CDR3 region: CSAISVPGQGRGEKLFF. Written as DNA, the CDR3 is TGCAGCGCCATCAGCGTCCCGGGACAGGGGCGGGGAGAAAAACTGTTTTTT.

The table lists this clone with a count of one. V usage is TRBV7-3 and J usage is TRBJ2-1, with 7 bases that match TRBD2. Germline V gene sequence: CDR1 SGHTA, CDR2 FQGTGA. The V gene end was trimmed by 5 bases and the J gene end by 0 bases; junction bases not matched to a gene: 7. The CDR3 is made up of 16 amino acids. CDR3 protein: CASSPGTIGSYNEQFF. DNA for the CDR3: TGTGCCAGCAGCCCCGGGACTATAGGCTCCTACAATGAGCAGTTCTTC.

The J gene is TRBJ1-2, the V gene TRBV19; D perhaps matches TRBD1 (5 bases). Deletions cut 7 bases from V and 4 bases from J, with 19 bases between. Germline CDR1 reads LNHDA; CDR2 reads SQIVND (reference sequence). The CDR3 length is 15 residues. The CDR3 region is CASTSGFGAGYGYTF. The CDR3, as DNA: TGTGCCAGTACCTCCGGCTTTGGGGCCGGCTATGGCTACACCTTC.

J is TRBJ1-5 and V is TRBV27, with 8 bases aligning to TRBD1. Looked up from germline, CDR1 is MNHEY and CDR2 is SMNVEV (reference sequence). V trimming: 6 bases; J trimming: 7 bases; junction bases outside the gene matches: 5. This CDR3 has 13 residues. The CDR3 sequence is CASSWDRSQPQHF. CDR3 nucleotides: TGTGCCAGCAGCTGGGACAGGTCGCAGCCCCAGCATTTT.

The chain couples TRBV18 to TRBJ1-4; weak D call: TRBD1 (5 bases). The CDR3 is made up of 14 amino acids. The germline V gene encodes CDR1 KGHSH and CDR2 LQKENI. Trimming removed 2 bases at V and 4 bases at J, with 8 bases between. CDR3 sequence: CASSPGAFNEKLFF. CDR3 nucleotide sequence: TGTGCCAGCTCACCAGGGGCCTTTAATGAAAAACTGTTTTTT.

The rearrangement links TRBV4-3 to TRBJ2-7, with TRBD1 identical over 8 bases. Germline V gene data show CDR1 as LGHNA and CDR2 as YSLEER. This CDR3 has 19 amino acids. Unmatched junction bases numbered 16, after V lost 2 bases and J lost 1 base. CDR3 in DNA: TGCGCCAGCAGCCAACCCGGGACAGGTGACATACCCTTATCCTACGAGCAGTACTTC. It yields the protein CASSQPGTGDIPLSYEQYF.

The rearrangement joins TRBV5-1 to TRBJ2-7; TRBD1 aligns across 9 bases. The length of the CDR3 is 18 residues. Germline CDR1 SGHRS, CDR2 YFSETQ. V trimming: 0 bases; J trimming: 0 bases; junction bases outside the gene matches: 10. CDR3 sequence (DNA): TGCGCCAGCAGCTTGGGGACAGGGGTGTATCGGGGCTCCTACGAGCAGTACTTC. Amino acid sequence: CASSLGTGVYRGSYEQYF.

CDR3 residues: CASSVSGADTEAFF. The CDR3 DNA reads TGTGCCAGCAGCGTCTCAGGGGCAGACACTGAAGCTTTCTTT. V and J are TRBV9 and TRBJ1-1; D is possibly TRBD1 (6 bases). This CDR3 region has 14 residues. Per the germline V gene, CDR1 is SGDLS and CDR2 is YYNGEE. The V end lost 2 bases, the J end lost 3 bases, and 11 bases lay between the germline ends.

The rearrangement links TRBV15 to TRBJ2-3; possible D gene TRBD2, 5 bases. Per the germline V gene, CDR1 is LNHNV and CDR2 is YYDKDF (reference sequence). V lost 3 bases to trimming and J lost 0 bases, with 13 bases between them. The CDR3 spans 16 residues. CDR3 region: CATSSGVQYSTDTQYF. CDR3 in DNA: TGTGCCACCAGCAGCGGGGTCCAATATAGCACAGATACGCAGTATTTT.

The chain couples TRBV19 to TRBJ2-1; 9 bases are shared with TRBD1. Germline assignment: CDR1 LNHDA and CDR2 SQIVND (reference sequence). The CDR3 sequence is 16 residues long. J was trimmed by 7 bases and V by 4 bases; bases with no gene match: 11. The CDR3 sequence is CASSRALDRGPNEQFF. In nucleotides, the CDR3 is TGTGCCAGTAGTAGGGCCTTGGACAGGGGCCCAAATGAGCAGTTCTTC.

The V call is TRBV7-9, the J call TRBJ2-5; 11 positions agree with TRBD2. J gave up 0 bases and V 5 bases, and 5 bases lay outside the gene matches. This CDR3 comprises 16 residues. Per germline, CDR1 SEHNR and CDR2 FQNEAQ (reference sequence). CDR3 residues: CASSAGLAVHQETQYF. The CDR3 bases are TGTGCCAGCAGCGCGGGACTAGCGGTCCACCAAGAGACCCAGTACTTC. The whole variable domain, remainder taken from reference TRBV7-9 and TRBJ2-5, is DTGVSQNPRHKITKRGQNVTFRCDPISEHNRLYWYRQTLGQGPEFLTYFQNEAQLEKSRLLSDRFSAERPKGSFSTLEIQRTEQGDSAMYLCASSAGLAVHQETQYFGPGTRLLVL.

V gene TRBV25-1 combines with J gene TRBJ2-1, with no clear D. Germline-derived CDR1 and CDR2 are MGHDK and SYGVNS. Trimming stripped 3 bases from V and 8 bases from J, with 11 bases between. The CDR3 length is 13 residues. The CDR3 DNA follows: TGTGCCAGCAGTGATAGTCCGACTTATGAGCAGTTCTTC. It yields the protein CASSDSPTYEQFF.

This clone has a single count. This chain uses TRBV24-1 with TRBJ2-5; 7 positions match TRBD1. CDR1 and CDR2 from the germline V gene are KGHDR and SFDVKD. J gave up 7 bases and V 1 base, and 8 bases lay outside the gene matches. The CDR3 totals 15 residues. The CDR3 spells CATSDFTGARGTQYF. In nucleotides, the CDR3 is TGTGCCACCAGTGATTTCACAGGGGCGCGAGGGACCCAGTACTTC.

The chain couples TRBV11-2 to TRBJ2-2; 7 positions match TRBD2. The V gene end was trimmed by 5 bases and the J gene end by 9 bases; junction bases not matched to a gene: 12. CDR1 SGHAT and CDR2 FQNNGV come from the germline V gene. The CDR3 has 15 amino acids. DNA of the CDR3: TGTGCCAGCAGCGAACGACGGGGGGTGGTCTGGGAGCTGTTTTTT. Its translation is CASSERRGVVWELFF.

V gene TRBV11-1 combines with J gene TRBJ2-3; the match to TRBD2 covers 11 bases. This CDR3 region has 15 residues. V was pared by 3 bases and J by 1 base, with 0 bases of the junction left unmatched. Germline V lookup: CDR1 SGHAT, CDR2 FQDESV (reference sequence). The CDR3 region has the DNA TGTGCCAGCAGCTTTAGCGGGGGGGGCACAGATACGCAGTATTTT. Amino acids: CASSFSGGGTDTQYF.

The CDR3 here is CASSVLAGADTGELFF. In DNA, the CDR3 is TGTGCCAGCAGCGTCTTAGCGGGGGCCGACACCGGGGAGCTGTTTTTT. V gene TRBV11-2 combines with J gene TRBJ2-2, with 9 bases identical to TRBD2. The CDR3 has 16 residues. Germline V CDR1 and CDR2: SGHAT, FQNNGV. V lost 5 bases and J lost 3; bases outside the gene matches: 7.